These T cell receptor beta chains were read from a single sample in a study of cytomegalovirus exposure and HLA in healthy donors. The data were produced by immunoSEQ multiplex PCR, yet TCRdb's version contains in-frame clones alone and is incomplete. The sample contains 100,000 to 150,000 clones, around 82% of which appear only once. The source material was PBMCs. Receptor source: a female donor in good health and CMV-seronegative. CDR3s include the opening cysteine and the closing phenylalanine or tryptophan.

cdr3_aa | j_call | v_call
CASSPTGTSHTGELFF | TRBJ2-2 | TRBV7-3
CASSLAGTGGSGNTIYF | TRBJ1-3 | TRBV7-6
CATPRMVAGAGSNEQFF | TRBJ2-1 | TRBV7-6
CASSFRPGTGISTDTQYF | TRBJ2-3 | TRBV11-2
CASSPGQGNYEQYF | . | TRBV6-5
CASSPPRGSNGYTF | TRBJ1-2 | TRBV18
CASNPASGRTDTQYF | TRBJ2-3 | TRBV5-4
CASSPGGLAGGRSSYNEQFF | TRBJ2-1 | TRBV19
CASSLGGRNSYNEQFF | TRBJ2-1 | TRBV9
CASSLARGGRTDTQYF | TRBJ2-3 | TRBV5-4
CAITPHENTEAFF | TRBJ1-1 | TRBV10-3
CASSTVTLGETQYF | TRBJ2-5 | TRBV18
CASLEQGALGNQPQHF | TRBJ1-5 | TRBV19
CASSPIDRGYEQYF | TRBJ2-7 | TRBV14
CASGTGGVQETQYF | TRBJ2-5 | TRBV28
CATTWDRGQYEQYF | TRBJ2-7 | TRBV15
CASSLGWSRTEAFF | TRBJ1-1 | TRBV5-5
CASSPRQGGPTDTQYF | TRBJ2-3 | TRBV5-1
CASSLSRTSGGKTQYF | TRBJ2-5 | TRBV7-8
CASSREGTGRGYTF | TRBJ1-2 | TRBV4-2
CASSSLAVGETQYF | TRBJ2-5 | TRBV5-6
CASSFGGLASGIWLYF | TRBJ2-7 | TRBV5-6
CASSQDSREVGEQYF | TRBJ2-7 | TRBV14
CASSSRETGSNEQFF | TRBJ2-1 | TRBV7-3
CASHRREGISYNEQFF | TRBJ2-1 | TRBV2
CASTAGASTYNEQFF | TRBJ2-1 | TRBV6-5
CASSAPYGYTF | TRBJ1-2 | TRBV9
CASSVLAGVGYEQYF | TRBJ2-7 | TRBV7-2
CASSYSGASGNTIYF | TRBJ1-3 | TRBV6-5
CASSTTRRFTGELFF | TRBJ2-2 | TRBV19
CASRPRGTGSYNEQFF | TRBJ2-1 | TRBV28
CATSRATWDREANEQFF | TRBJ2-1 | TRBV15
CASSSEPRGSNQPQHF | TRBJ1-5 | TRBV5-1
CASRGDPYEQYF | TRBJ2-7 | TRBV27
CASSTGSPYEQYF | TRBJ2-7 | TRBV18
CASSPSSDTQYF | TRBJ2-3 | TRBV11-2
CASDKTANTEAFF | TRBJ1-1 | TRBV18
CASSVLTRGSAFF | TRBJ1-1 | TRBV28
CAWSVGSGSGDTQYF | TRBJ2-3 | TRBV30
CASSEDPADTQYF | TRBJ2-3 | TRBV6-1
CASSLSGSGGQYF | TRBJ2-3 | TRBV5-4
CASSWGYEQFF | TRBJ2-1 | TRBV5-6
CASSFGLAGGGDEQFF | TRBJ2-1 | TRBV18
CASAGNTEAFF | TRBJ1-1 | TRBV19
CASSSRRGLYGYTF | TRBJ1-2 | TRBV6-5
CASSLPQDRANSPLHF | TRBJ1-6 | TRBV28
CASSFPGYNEQFF | TRBJ2-1 | TRBV7-9
CASSRLPGNTIYF | TRBJ1-3 | TRBV19
CSALAPETQYF | TRBJ2-5 | TRBV20-1
CASSPTGVSNQPQHF | TRBJ1-5 | TRBV6-5
CASSQDVYINTEAFF | TRBJ1-1 | TRBV4-1
CASSPRTSGEQYF | TRBJ2-7 | TRBV7-9
CASSSFSGTVNEQFF | TRBJ2-1 | TRBV5-8